This T cell receptor beta chain comes out of a study of OX40 agonist ivuxolimab in advanced cancers. Across the whole study: The patients got ivuxolimab, which is an agonistic anti-OX40 (CD134) antibody. With a range of roughly 20 to 80, age averaged roughly 60 years, and 65% to 90% were male. Partial responses were achieved by three patients, of whom one had hepatocellular carcinoma and two had cutaneous melanoma. Study-level findings and limits: Dose levels from 0.1 to 3.0 mg/kg saw CD4+ and CD8+ blood T cells expand clonally by week 6.

The CDR3 has 14 amino acids. The J segment lost 6 bases and the V segment lost 5 bases, leaving 7 bases of the junction unmatched. Germline CDR1 reads SGHTA; CDR2 reads FQGNSA. A word on this clone: The antigen remains unidentified.

Profiling relied on immunoSEQ multiplex PCR, and the TCRdb table lists in-frame clones only, not all of them. The sample includes approximately 80,000 clones, roughly 91% of them seen just once. Sample: CD4+ or CD8+ T cells sorted from blood, taken in a trial of the OX40 agonist ivuxolimab. The source is an adult with an advanced solid tumor such as melanoma, head and neck, liver or kidney cancer. The V gene is TRBV7-2, the J gene TRBJ2-7, with 10 bases fitting TRBD2. For the CDR3, the DNA is TGTGCCAGCAGCCCGAATAGCGGGAGGACCGAGCAGTACTTC. The encoded protein is CASSPNSGRTEQYF.